This T cell receptor (beta chain) originates from a study of blood T cell repertoires in COVID-19. Looking at the study overall: The origin of the acute and convalescent COVID-19 samples was the United States, Italy and Spain. PBMCs, B-cell-depleted T cells, or T cells provided the cDNA or gDNA that made up the material.

The sample holds one count of this clone. Germline V gene sequence: CDR1 LNHNV, CDR2 YYDKDF (reference sequence). J gave up 5 bases and V 1 base, and 8 bases lay outside the gene matches. This CDR3 spans 17 amino acids. Original processing notes: Scientists estimated how many nucleated cells there were by amplifying reference gene primers. Using immunoSEQ multiplex PCR, the repertoire was profiled, and TCRdb retains in-frame clones only, with some absent. The D gene and trimming were derived from the DNA, and the V and J assignments and clone size from that table. The repertoire holds 70,000 to 100,000 clones, with 82% as singletons.

This sequence originates from a man aged 50 or older with active or convalescent COVID-19. V gene TRBV15 combines with J gene TRBJ2-5; 12 bases are shared with TRBD2. The sequenced sample consisted of peripheral blood. The CDR3 sequence is CATSRGSLAGGRETQYF. The CDR3 nucleotides read TGTGCCACCAGCAGAGGTTCGCTAGCGGGGGGGCGGGAGACCCAGTACTTC. The whole variable domain, filled in from reference TRBV15 and TRBJ2-5, reads DAMVIQNPRYQVTQFGKPVTLSCSQTLNHNVMYWYQQKSSQAPKLLFHYYDKDFNNEADTPDNFQSRRPNTSFCFLDIRSPGLGDTAMYLCATSRGSLAGGRETQYFGPGTRLLVL.